The 21 T cell receptor beta chains in this list originate from one sample, sequenced in a study of blood T cell repertoires in COVID-19. Assay used: immunoSEQ multiplex PCR; TCRdb lists only in-frame clones, some missing. Of some 300,000 clones detected, about 88% appear once; the ten largest clones hold around 13%. Sequenced sample: peripheral blood. These receptors originate from a woman between 65 and 79 years old with COVID-19, enrolled during active disease.

The table lists this clone with a count of one. The chain joins TRBV30 to TRBJ2-2; D perhaps matches TRBD1 (5 bases). This CDR3 region has 13 residues. Trimming took 1 base from V and 5 from J, leaving 8 bases between them. Germline values: CDR1 GTSNPN, CDR2 SVGIG (reference sequence). The CDR3: CAWSGGPTGELFF. CDR3 nucleotides: TGTGCCTGGAGTGGGGGCCCAACCGGGGAGCTGTTTTTT. The full variable domain, its missing parts supplied by reference TRBV30 and TRBJ2-2, is SQTIHQWPATLVQPVGSPLSLECTVEGTSNPNLYWYRQAAGRGLQLLFYSVGIGQISSEVPQNLSASRPQDRQFILSSKKLLLSDSGFYLCAWSGGPTGELFFGEGSRLTVL.

This CDR3 is CSVVTRDYGYTF. CDR3 nucleotides: TGCAGCGTTGTAACCAGGGACTATGGCTACACCTTC. The V and J genes are TRBV29-1 and TRBJ1-2, with D possibly matching TRBD1 (5 bases). The CDR3 runs to 12 residues. Germline V gene lookup returns CDR1 SQVTM and CDR2 ANQGSEA. V lost 4 bases and J 3 bases, leaving 9 bases between the germline ends.

In nucleotides, the CDR3 is TGTGCCAGCAGCTGGGGGGACAGGGCCTCTGGGGCCAACGTCCTGACTTTC. Its translation is CASSWGDRASGANVLTF. The genes are TRBV7-2 and TRBJ2-6; 9 nucleotides align to TRBD1. Trimming cost V 4 bases and J 0 bases; bases outside gene matches: 4. This CDR3 spans 17 amino acids. Germline V CDR1 and CDR2: SGHTA, FQGNSA.

This clone was found once. The chain employs TRBV29-1 and TRBJ2-3, with 8 bases aligning to TRBD1. This CDR3 spans 16 amino acids. Per germline, CDR1 SQVTM and CDR2 ANQGSEA. The V segment lost 1 base and the J segment 2 bases; nucleotides outside the gene matches: 8. The CDR3 region is CSVEGTDRDATDTQYF. The CDR3 nucleotides are TGCAGCGTTGAAGGCACGGACAGGGATGCCACAGATACGCAGTATTTT.

The chain links TRBV5-1 to TRBJ2-5; D perhaps matches TRBD2 (6 bases). Trimming took off 1 base at V and 1 base at J, with 11 bases between the two ends. CDR1 is SGHRS and CDR2 is YFSETQ in the germline V gene. The CDR3 has 15 amino acids. This chain's CDR3 is CASSLSAGIQETQYF. CDR3 nucleotide sequence: TGCGCCAGCAGCTTGTCCGCGGGGATCCAAGAGACCCAGTACTTC.

The chain couples TRBV20-1 to TRBJ1-2; weak D call: TRBD1 (6 bases). This CDR3 has 11 residues. Germline V gene lookup returns CDR1 DFQATT and CDR2 SNEGSKA (reference sequence). The V and J ends lost 8 bases and 4 bases respectively, with 11 bases between them. CDR3 coding DNA: TGCAGTTCAACAGGGCTCTATGGCTACACCTTC. It codes for CSSTGLYGYTF.

J is TRBJ1-5 and V is TRBV24-1, with D possibly TRBD1 on 6 matching bases. V lost 4 bases and J lost 7, with 19 bases in between. This CDR3 comprises 16 residues. Germline lookup yields CDR1 KGHDR and CDR2 SFDVKD. The CDR3 reads CATSEPHREPGQPQHF. Here the CDR3 DNA reads TGTGCCACCAGTGAACCACACAGGGAACCAGGGCAGCCCCAGCATTTT.

The chain uses TRBV29-1 and TRBJ2-3; 10 nucleotides align to TRBD1. The V gene end was trimmed by 6 bases and the J gene end by 6 bases; junction bases not matched to a gene: 9. Germline V lookup: CDR1 SQVTM, CDR2 ANQGSEA. This CDR3 has 14 amino acids. The CDR3 protein is CSVSSGTGVDTQYF. The CDR3 DNA sequence: TGCAGCGTGTCCTCCGGGACAGGGGTGGATACGCAGTATTTT.

The chain links TRBV2 to TRBJ2-1; D not certain. Germline V gene data show CDR1 as SNHLY and CDR2 as FYNNEI. This CDR3 region has 12 residues. Trimming pared 1 base from V and 9 bases from J, leaving 7 bases between. The CDR3 region is CASSEDYGEQFF. The DNA of the CDR3 is TGTGCCAGCAGTGAAGACTACGGTGAGCAGTTCTTC. Variable domain in full (rest from reference TRBV2 and TRBJ2-1): EPEVTQTPSHQVTQMGQEVILRCVPISNHLYFYWYRQILGQKVEFLVSFYNNEISEKSEIFDDQFSVERPDGSNFTLKIRSTKLEDSAMYFCASSEDYGEQFFGPGTRLTVL.

The genes are TRBV2 and TRBJ2-1, with 8 bases fitting TRBD2. The CDR3 is 14 amino acids. V lost 1 base, J lost 7 bases, and 3 bases stayed unmatched. Germline V gives CDR1 SNHLY, CDR2 FYNNEI. Here the CDR3 reads CASSEGGGINEQFF. The CDR3 region has the DNA TGTGCCAGCAGTGAAGGCGGGGGGATTAATGAGCAGTTCTTC.

This clone has more than one count but fewer than ten. The chain joins TRBV11-2 to TRBJ1-2, with 9 bases matching TRBD1. The CDR3 covers 15 residues. The germline CDR1 and CDR2 sequences are SGHAT and FQNNGV. The ends lost 0 bases at V and 6 bases at J; junction bases unmatched: 5. CDR3 coding DNA: TGTGCCAGCAGCTTAGAGGGCGACAGGGGGAATGGCTACACCTTC. Translating gives CASSLEGDRGNGYTF.

The chain carries TRBV15 and TRBJ1-2; D might be TRBD1 (6 bases). The CDR3 totals 17 residues. V was clipped by 0 bases and J by 0 bases, with 14 bases between them. Germline loops: CDR1 LNHNV, CDR2 YYDKDF (reference sequence). The CDR3 DNA reads as TGTGCCACCAGCAGAGAGCTCGGACAGAAAGCTAACTATGGCTACACCTTC. As protein: CATSRELGQKANYGYTF.

Only a few counts were recorded for this clone. The chain carries TRBV10-3 and TRBJ1-2, with a weak D call TRBD1 (6 bases). Trimming took 10 bases from V and 5 from J, leaving 23 bases between them. This CDR3 is 15 amino acids long. CDR1 is ENHRY, CDR2 SYGVKD, per germline. In nucleotides, the CDR3 is TGTGCCACAGGGGAGACAGACTACTTATCGTATGGCTACACCTTC. Translated, it gives CATGETDYLSYGYTF.

This chain uses TRBV4-1 with TRBJ1-2; 8 bases are shared with TRBD1. The J segment lost 3 bases and the V segment lost 4 bases, leaving 10 bases of the junction unmatched. This CDR3 region has 16 residues. Germline CDR1 reads MGHRA; CDR2 reads YSYEKL. The CDR3 coding sequence is TGCGCCAGCAGCCTGGACAGGGTTAGGGGTCACTATGGCTACACCTTC. The encoded protein is CASSLDRVRGHYGYTF.

This clone was seen a few times. This sample also contains other DNA sequences that code for the same CDR3. The chain uses TRBV5-1 and TRBJ1-1; maybe TRBD1 (5 bases). The V gene's germline CDR1 is SGHRS and CDR2 YFSETQ. CDR3 length equals 13 residues. V lost 1 base and J lost 5, with 9 bases in between. The CDR3 DNA is TGCGCCAGCAGCTTGCAGGGTGGGACTGAAGCTTTCTTT. This gives the protein CASSLQGGTEAFF.

The V gene is TRBV5-4, the J gene TRBJ2-5; maybe TRBD2 (5 bases). This CDR3 spans 14 amino acids. Germline CDR1 and CDR2: SGHNT and YYREEE (reference sequence). V was cut by 0 bases and J by 3 bases, with 9 bases left in between. The DNA for the CDR3 is TGTGCCAGCAGCTTGGTTTCCGGGGAAGAGACCCAGTACTTC. Residues: CASSLVSGEETQYF.

The J gene is TRBJ1-3, the V gene TRBV6-5; unclear D gene. Germline CDR1 is MNHEY and CDR2 is SVGAGI. Trimming pared 6 bases from V and 0 bases from J, leaving 9 bases between. This CDR3 spans 14 amino acids. The CDR3 loop reads CASRTDSSGNTIYF. DNA for the CDR3: TGTGCCAGCAGAACAGATTCCTCTGGAAACACCATATATTTT.

This sequence joins TRBV7-2 and TRBJ2-3, with D possibly matching TRBD1 (6 bases). In germline, CDR1 is SGHTA, CDR2 FQGNSA. The V end was cut by 6 bases, the J end by 1 base, with 14 bases between. The CDR3 runs to 15 residues. The CDR3 spells CASSQGSSRTDTQYF. In DNA, the CDR3 is TGTGCCAGCAGTCAGGGGTCTTCCCGCACAGATACGCAGTATTTT.

The J gene is TRBJ2-2, the V gene TRBV24-1; 9 nucleotides agree with TRBD1. CDR3 size: 17 residues. CDR1 is KGHDR and CDR2 is SFDVKD in the germline V gene. The ends lost 4 bases at V and 9 bases at J; junction bases unmatched: 14. This CDR3 reads CATSDRPGQGFIRELFF. The CDR3 DNA sequence: TGTGCCACCAGTGACCGCCCGGGACAGGGTTTCATCCGGGAGCTGTTTTTT.

This chain joins TRBV5-6 and TRBJ1-3; D gene uncertain. This CDR3 is 14 amino acids long. Germline loops: CDR1 SGHDT, CDR2 YYEEEE. V was clipped by 1 base and J by 1 base, with 6 bases between them. The CDR3 sequence: CASSLSGSGNTIYF. In DNA form, the CDR3 reads TGTGCCAGCAGCTTGAGCGGTTCTGGAAACACCATATATTTT.

The gene calls are TRBV30 and TRBJ2-5; 7 bases line up with TRBD2. This CDR3 contains 15 residues. Trimming removed 2 bases from V and 0 bases from J; junction bases left unmatched: 6. Germline V gene lookup returns CDR1 GTSNPN and CDR2 SVGIG (reference sequence). Here the CDR3 DNA reads TGTGCCTGGAGTACCGGGACTATGTACCAAGAGACCCAGTACTTC. It translates to CAWSTGTMYQETQYF.